This is a list of T cell receptor beta chains from one sample in a study of cytomegalovirus exposure and HLA in healthy donors. The repertoire was sequenced with immunoSEQ multiplex PCR; TCRdb's copy has only in-frame clones and lacks some. Found here are roughly 130,000 clones, roughly 80% of them singletons; the top ten hold over 2%. The specimen was PBMCs. These receptors were obtained from a middle-aged woman in good health and CMV-seropositive. Both conserved end residues are part of each CDR3.

CDR3 protein: CASGTQGAGGYTF
J gene: TRBJ1-2
V gene: TRBV27

CDR3 protein: CASTSRTNSYEQYF
J gene: TRBJ2-7
V gene: TRBV19

CDR3 protein: CASSQDGRYGYTF
J gene: TRBJ1-2
V gene: TRBV4-1

CDR3 protein: CASTLGGEYNSPLHF
J gene: TRBJ1-6
V gene: TRBV19

CDR3 protein: CASSLLAGGAGQPQHF
J gene: TRBJ1-5
V gene: TRBV7-8

CDR3 protein: CASRGFTPSTGELFF
J gene: TRBJ2-2
V gene: TRBV6-6

CDR3 protein: CASSTGQGTSQPQHF
J gene: TRBJ1-5
V gene: TRBV28

CDR3 protein: CASSLERLRGTEAFF
J gene: TRBJ1-1
V gene: TRBV7-2

CDR3 protein: CSVKPGQEYGYTF
J gene: TRBJ1-2
V gene: TRBV29-1

CDR3 protein: CASSNQGAISYEQYF
J gene: TRBJ2-7
V gene: TRBV5-8

CDR3 protein: CASSESREDEQYF
J gene: TRBJ2-7
V gene: TRBV18

CDR3 protein: CASSFLRNTEAFF
J gene: TRBJ1-1
V gene: TRBV7-2

CDR3 protein: CASSRAETQYF
J gene: TRBJ2-5
V gene: TRBV4-2

CDR3 protein: CASSSDNFSNQPQHF
J gene: TRBJ1-5
V gene: TRBV2

CDR3 protein: CASSFPGTFYGYTF
J gene: TRBJ1-2
V gene: TRBV7-8

CDR3 protein: CASTGQEIYGYTF
J gene: TRBJ1-2
V gene: TRBV2

CDR3 protein: CATSPASVFHRDRNYGYTF
J gene: TRBJ1-2
V gene: TRBV15

CDR3 protein: CASSPLIQGYGYTF
J gene: TRBJ1-2
V gene: TRBV7-2

CDR3 protein: CASSLGQGRPNTEAFF
J gene: TRBJ1-1
V gene: TRBV27

CDR3 protein: CASSPVNEQYF
J gene: TRBJ2-7
V gene: TRBV7-9

CDR3 protein: CASSASAGTGNYEQYF
J gene: TRBJ2-7
V gene: TRBV11-2

CDR3 protein: CAWRDRVSVTEAFF
J gene: TRBJ1-1
V gene: TRBV30

CDR3 protein: CASSPRSTEAFF
J gene: TRBJ1-1
V gene: TRBV11-1

CDR3 protein: CATRPSGTLTDTQYF
J gene: TRBJ2-3
V gene: TRBV10-3

CDR3 protein: CASSVRWETQYF
J gene: TRBJ2-5
V gene: TRBV2

CDR3 protein: CASSVGRQGLIQETQYF
J gene: TRBJ2-5
V gene: TRBV9

CDR3 protein: CASRPGGEAYGYTF
J gene: TRBJ1-2
V gene: TRBV6-5

CDR3 protein: CASGSRDRSNEQFF
J gene: TRBJ2-1
V gene: TRBV5-8

CDR3 protein: CASSPPAADEQYF
J gene: .
V gene: TRBV7-9

CDR3 protein: CASSLTSGGGSSRYTQYF
J gene: TRBJ2-3
V gene: TRBV7-2

CDR3 protein: CACAGFSYEQYF
J gene: .
V gene: TRBV30

CDR3 protein: CSSSSGAQGGNTEAFF
J gene: TRBJ1-1
V gene: TRBV7-9

CDR3 protein: CASSMGRGYGYTF
J gene: TRBJ1-2
V gene: TRBV19

CDR3 protein: CASSPGTGGYNEQFF
J gene: TRBJ2-1
V gene: TRBV18

CDR3 protein: CASKDSLPGANVLTF
J gene: TRBJ2-6
V gene: TRBV27

CDR3 protein: CASSLRQSTDTQYF
J gene: TRBJ2-3
V gene: TRBV5-1

CDR3 protein: CASSLMGVGGGANVLTF
J gene: TRBJ2-6
V gene: TRBV7-3

CDR3 protein: CASKGLYTGELFF
J gene: TRBJ2-2
V gene: TRBV25-1

CDR3 protein: CASRRQVTNEKLFF
J gene: TRBJ1-4
V gene: TRBV28

CDR3 protein: CASSRQGQGNTEAFF
J gene: TRBJ1-1
V gene: TRBV5-4

CDR3 protein: CASSLVRGRWGEQYF
J gene: TRBJ2-7
V gene: TRBV5-8

CDR3 protein: CASIDGHKNSPLHF
J gene: TRBJ1-6
V gene: TRBV6-5

CDR3 protein: CASSLKGAILIGYTF
J gene: TRBJ1-2
V gene: TRBV6-5

CDR3 protein: CAWSVEFVLTGELNTEAFF
J gene: TRBJ1-1
V gene: TRBV30

CDR3 protein: CASSQESGRGTDTQYF
J gene: TRBJ2-3
V gene: TRBV4-3

CDR3 protein: CASSLNGGTGERRGF
J gene: TRBJ1-3
V gene: TRBV5-1

CDR3 protein: CALSLPGGREANVLTF
J gene: TRBJ2-6
V gene: TRBV2

CDR3 protein: CASSEGGASNQPQHF
J gene: TRBJ1-5
V gene: TRBV6-4

CDR3 protein: CATTLKQGSRPTGVETQYF
J gene: TRBJ2-5
V gene: TRBV15

CDR3 protein: CASSLPAGGRDEQFF
J gene: TRBJ2-1
V gene: TRBV4-3

CDR3 protein: CASGREPYEQYF
J gene: TRBJ2-7
V gene: TRBV6-5

CDR3 protein: CASSSGIAGFSYNEQFF
J gene: TRBJ2-1
V gene: TRBV7-9

CDR3 protein: CASSKDRGSYNEQFF
J gene: TRBJ2-1
V gene: TRBV7-2

CDR3 protein: CASSPEQGAREKLFF
J gene: TRBJ1-4
V gene: TRBV9

CDR3 protein: CASEMTGAAGELFF
J gene: TRBJ2-2
V gene: TRBV19

CDR3 protein: CASSPHTNSMYNEQFF
J gene: TRBJ2-1
V gene: TRBV9

CDR3 protein: CAWTRSAVLTDTQYF
J gene: TRBJ2-3
V gene: TRBV30

CDR3 protein: CASSAGQAYTEAFF
J gene: TRBJ1-1
V gene: TRBV25-1

CDR3 protein: CASSLARLAGGHYANEQFF
J gene: TRBJ2-1
V gene: TRBV5-4

CDR3 protein: CASSRQQGEQYF
J gene: TRBJ2-7
V gene: TRBV5-6